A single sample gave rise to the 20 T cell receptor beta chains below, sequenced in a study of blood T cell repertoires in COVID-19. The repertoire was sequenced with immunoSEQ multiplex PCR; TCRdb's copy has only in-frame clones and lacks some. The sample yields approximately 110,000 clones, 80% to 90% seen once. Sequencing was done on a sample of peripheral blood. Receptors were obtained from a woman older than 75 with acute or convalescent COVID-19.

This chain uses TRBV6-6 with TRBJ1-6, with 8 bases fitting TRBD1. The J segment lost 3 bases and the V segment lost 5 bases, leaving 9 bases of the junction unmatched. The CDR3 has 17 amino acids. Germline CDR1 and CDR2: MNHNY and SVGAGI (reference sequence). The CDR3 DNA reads TGTGCCAGCAGTCCCCAGGACAGGGTGCTCTATAATTCACCCCTCCACTTT. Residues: CASSPQDRVLYNSPLHF.

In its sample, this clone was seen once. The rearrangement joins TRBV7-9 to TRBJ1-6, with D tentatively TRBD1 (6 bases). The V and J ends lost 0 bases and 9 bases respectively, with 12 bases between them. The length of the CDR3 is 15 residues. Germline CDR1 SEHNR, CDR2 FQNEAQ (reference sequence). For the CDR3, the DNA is TGTGCCAGCAGCTTAGCAGGGGGGGGAAGTTCACCCCTCCACTTT. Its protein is CASSLAGGGSSPLHF.

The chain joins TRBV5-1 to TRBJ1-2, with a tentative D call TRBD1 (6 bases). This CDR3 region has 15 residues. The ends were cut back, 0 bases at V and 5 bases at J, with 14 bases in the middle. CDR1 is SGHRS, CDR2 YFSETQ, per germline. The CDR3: CASSLEVGDKYGYTF. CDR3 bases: TGCGCCAGCAGCTTGGAAGTCGGGGACAAATATGGCTACACCTTC.

CDR3 nucleotides: TGTGCCAGCAGCTCCACGGGGGTTGACTATGGCTACACCTTC. Its protein product is CASSSTGVDYGYTF. The chain links TRBV9 to TRBJ1-2; tentatively, D is TRBD1 (5 bases). Trimming cost V 4 bases and J 3 bases, with 13 bases left between them. CDR3 length: 14 residues. Germline V gene sequence: CDR1 SGDLS, CDR2 YYNGEE.

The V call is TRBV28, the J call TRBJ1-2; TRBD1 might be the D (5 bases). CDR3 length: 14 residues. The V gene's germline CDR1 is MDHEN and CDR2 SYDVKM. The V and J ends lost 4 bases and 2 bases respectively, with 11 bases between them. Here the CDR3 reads CASSSGLKNYGYTF. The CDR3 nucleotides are TGTGCCAGCAGTTCGGGACTGAAAAACTATGGCTACACCTTC.

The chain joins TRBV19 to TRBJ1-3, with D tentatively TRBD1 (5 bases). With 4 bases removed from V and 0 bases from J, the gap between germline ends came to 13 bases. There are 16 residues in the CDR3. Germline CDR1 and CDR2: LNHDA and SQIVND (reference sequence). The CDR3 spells CASSTQGRGSGNTIYF. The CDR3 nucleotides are TGTGCCAGTAGTACCCAGGGAAGAGGCTCTGGAAACACCATATATTTT.

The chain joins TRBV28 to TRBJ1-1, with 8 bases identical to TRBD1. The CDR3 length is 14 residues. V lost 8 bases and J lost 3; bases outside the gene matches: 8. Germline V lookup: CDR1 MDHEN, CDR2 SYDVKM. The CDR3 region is CASGGQVLYTEAFF. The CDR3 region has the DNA TGTGCCAGCGGGGGACAGGTACTCTACACTGAAGCTTTCTTT.

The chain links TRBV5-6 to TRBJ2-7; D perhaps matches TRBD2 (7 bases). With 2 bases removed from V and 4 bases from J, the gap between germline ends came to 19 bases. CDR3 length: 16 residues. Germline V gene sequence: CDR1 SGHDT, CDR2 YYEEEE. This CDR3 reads CASSLRSGTSKYEQYF. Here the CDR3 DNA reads TGTGCCAGCAGCTTACGGAGCGGGACATCAAAATACGAGCAGTACTTC.

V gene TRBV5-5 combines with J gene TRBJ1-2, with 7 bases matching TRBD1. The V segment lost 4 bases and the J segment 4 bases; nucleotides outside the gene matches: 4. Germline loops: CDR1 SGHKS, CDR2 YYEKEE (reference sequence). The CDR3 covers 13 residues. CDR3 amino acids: CASSLQGFYGYTF. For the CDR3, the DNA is TGTGCCAGCAGCCTACAGGGGTTCTATGGCTACACCTTC.

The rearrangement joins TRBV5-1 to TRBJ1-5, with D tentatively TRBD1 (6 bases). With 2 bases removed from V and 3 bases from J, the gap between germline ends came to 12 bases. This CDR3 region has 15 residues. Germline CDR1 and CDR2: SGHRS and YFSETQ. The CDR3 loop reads CASSLGGGYNQPQHF. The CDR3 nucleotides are TGCGCCAGCAGCTTAGGCGGGGGCTACAATCAGCCCCAGCATTTT.

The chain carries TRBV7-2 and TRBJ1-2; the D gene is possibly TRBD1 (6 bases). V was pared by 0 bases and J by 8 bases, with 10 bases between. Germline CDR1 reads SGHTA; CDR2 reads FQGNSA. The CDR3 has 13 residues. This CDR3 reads CASSLAPQGGYTF. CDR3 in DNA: TGTGCCAGCAGCTTAGCACCCCAGGGGGGCTACACCTTC.

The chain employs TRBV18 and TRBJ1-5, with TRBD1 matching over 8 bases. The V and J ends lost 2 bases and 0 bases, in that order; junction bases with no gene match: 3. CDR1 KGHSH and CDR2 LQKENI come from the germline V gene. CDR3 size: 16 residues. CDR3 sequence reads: CASSPGTGDSNQPQHF. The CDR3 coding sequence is TGTGCCAGCTCACCAGGGACAGGAGATAGCAATCAGCCCCAGCATTTT.

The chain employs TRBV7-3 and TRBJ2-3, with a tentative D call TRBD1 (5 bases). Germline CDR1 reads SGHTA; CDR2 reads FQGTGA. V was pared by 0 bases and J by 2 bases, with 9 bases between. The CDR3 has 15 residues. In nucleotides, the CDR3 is TGTGCCAGCAGCTTAACAGGGGTTTCCACAGATACGCAGTATTTT. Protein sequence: CASSLTGVSTDTQYF. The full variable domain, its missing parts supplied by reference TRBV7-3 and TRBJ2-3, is GAGVSQTPSNKVTEKGKYVELRCDPISGHTALYWYRQSLGQGPEFLIYFQGTGAADDSGLPNDRFFAVRPEGSVSTLKIQRTERGDSAVYLCASSLTGVSTDTQYFGPGTRLTVL.

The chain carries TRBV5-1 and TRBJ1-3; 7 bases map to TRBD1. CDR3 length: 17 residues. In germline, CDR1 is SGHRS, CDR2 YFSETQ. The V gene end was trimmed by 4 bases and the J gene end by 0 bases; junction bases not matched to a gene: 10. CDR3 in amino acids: CASSQDLTGTSGNTIYF. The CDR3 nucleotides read TGCGCCAGCAGCCAAGACTTGACAGGGACCTCTGGAAACACCATATATTTT.

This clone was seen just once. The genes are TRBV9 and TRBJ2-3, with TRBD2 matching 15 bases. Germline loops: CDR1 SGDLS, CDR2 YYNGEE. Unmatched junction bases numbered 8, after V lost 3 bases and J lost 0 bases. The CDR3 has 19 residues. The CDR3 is CASSGGTSGGNPSTDTQYF. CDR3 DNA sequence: TGTGCCAGCAGCGGAGGGACTAGCGGGGGGAATCCAAGCACAGATACGCAGTATTTT.

CDR3 amino acids: CASRNRGTNTGELFF. In nucleotides, the CDR3 is TGTGCCAGCAGAAACAGGGGCACGAACACCGGGGAGCTGTTTTTT. The gene calls are TRBV6-5 and TRBJ2-2, with 7 bases fitting TRBD1. V gave up 6 bases and J gave up 0 bases; unmatched junction bases: 4. The CDR3 length is 15 residues. Germline V gives CDR1 MNHEY, CDR2 SVGAGI.

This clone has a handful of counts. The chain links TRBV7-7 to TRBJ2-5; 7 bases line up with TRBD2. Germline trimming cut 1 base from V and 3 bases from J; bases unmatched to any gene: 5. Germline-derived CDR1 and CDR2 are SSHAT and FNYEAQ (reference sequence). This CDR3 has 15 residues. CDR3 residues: CASSLGLAGKETQYF. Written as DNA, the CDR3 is TGTGCCAGCAGCTTAGGACTAGCTGGGAAAGAGACCCAGTACTTC.

The CDR3 DNA reads TGTGCCAGCTCCCCCGGGACAGTCTCCTACGAGCAGTACTTC. It translates to CASSPGTVSYEQYF. This rearrangement joins TRBV18 to TRBJ2-7; 7 nucleotides match TRBD1. The CDR3 is 14 amino acids. The germline V gene has CDR1 KGHSH and CDR2 LQKENI. The ends lost 6 bases at V and 0 bases at J; junction bases unmatched: 5.

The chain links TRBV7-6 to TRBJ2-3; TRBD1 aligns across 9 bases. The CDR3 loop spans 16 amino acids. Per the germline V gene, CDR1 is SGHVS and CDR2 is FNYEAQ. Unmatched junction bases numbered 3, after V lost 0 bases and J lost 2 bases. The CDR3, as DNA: TGTGCCAGCAGCTTAGCCACAGGGGGCCCCACAGATACGCAGTATTTT. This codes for CASSLATGGPTDTQYF.

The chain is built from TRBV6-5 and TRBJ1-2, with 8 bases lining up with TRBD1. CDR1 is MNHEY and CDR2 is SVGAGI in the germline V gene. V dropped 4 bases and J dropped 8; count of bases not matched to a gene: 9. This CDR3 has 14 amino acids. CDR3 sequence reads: CASSSGTGSKGYTF. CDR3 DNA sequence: TGTGCCAGCAGTTCCGGGACAGGTTCGAAAGGCTACACCTTC.